Sequencing of this T cell receptor (beta chain) was carried out in a study of T cell changes during pregnancy in multiple sclerosis. Repertoires were generated with immunoSEQ multiplex PCR, while TCRdb's copy carries only in-frame clones and drops some. Seen here are 42,000 or so clones, about 85% observed once, and the top ten hold over 0.85%. The ends lost 0 bases at V and 6 bases at J; junction bases unmatched: 3. This CDR3 has 14 amino acids. Per germline, CDR1 ENHRY and CDR2 SYGVKD. This specimen was CD4+ T cells from peripheral blood mononuclear cells, taken after pregnancy. This clonotype was sampled from a female donor with multiple sclerosis, enrolled in a pregnancy study. The J gene is TRBJ1-2, the V gene TRBV10-3, with 8 bases aligning to TRBD1. CDR3 protein: CAISESPGGDGYTF. The CDR3 DNA sequence: TGTGCCATCAGTGAGTCGCCAGGGGGCGATGGCTACACCTTC.